The clone carrying this T cell receptor (beta chain) was observed at least ten times. The antigen is unknown. These data are taken from a study of cytomegalovirus exposure and HLA in healthy donors. About the study: Out of roughly 170 million T cells, an earlier analysis found some 120 million unique TCR beta sequences in total. Study observations and caveats: Upon later analysis, HLA-associated TCR beta chains proved more clonally expanded than other, equally common chains. Based on reports, TCR beta sequences accurately predicted HLA-A and HLA-B alleles for most subjects. Using a false discovery rate of 0.05, a later analysis showed that some 16,000 TCR beta sequences were associated with HLA alleles.

The junction had 2 bases not matched to a gene; V was cut back by 2 bases and J by 7 bases. This CDR3 region has 15 residues. CDR1 and CDR2 (germline): MDHEN, SYDVKM. 13 Jbeta primers and 60 Vbeta primers were used for the PCR. The method was immunoSEQ multiplex PCR; TCRdb's version includes in-frame clones alone and lacks a portion of them. The top ten hold around 11% of the sample, which has 150,000 or so clones, roughly 74% seen once. This chain connects TRBV28 to TRBJ1-4, with TRBD1 identical over 12 bases. Sequencing used PBMCs. The receptor comes from a man between 18 and 35 years old in good health and CMV-seropositive. Written as DNA, the CDR3 is TGTGCCAGCAGTTTAGGGGGACAGGGGGCTGAAAAACTGTTTTTT. Encoded protein: CASSLGGQGAEKLFF.